One and the same sample provided the 2 T cell receptor beta chains below, sequenced in a study of cytomegalovirus exposure and HLA in healthy donors. The data were produced by immunoSEQ multiplex PCR, yet TCRdb's version contains in-frame clones alone and is incomplete. The sample contains 80,000 to 95,000 clones, under 95% of which appear only once. Specimen: PBMCs. The receptors were sampled from a woman aged 25 to 45 in good health and CMV-seropositive.

This clone was detected once. This chain joins TRBV28 and TRBJ2-7; 9 nucleotides line up with TRBD2. The CDR3 runs to 17 residues. The J segment lost 3 bases and the V segment lost 4 bases, leaving 13 bases of the junction unmatched. CDR1 is MDHEN and CDR2 is SYDVKM in the germline V gene. CDR3 region: CASSSDGLAGLRYEQYF. The CDR3 DNA follows: TGTGCCAGCAGTTCCGACGGTCTAGCGGGACTACGCTACGAGCAGTACTTC.

The rearrangement uses TRBV11-2 and TRBJ1-1, with D tentatively TRBD1 (5 bases). The CDR3 is 16 residues long. The V end was cut by 4 bases, the J end by 1 base, with 16 bases between. Germline V gene sequence: CDR1 SGHAT, CDR2 FQNNGV. The CDR3 loop is CASSSQVLGGNTEAFF. In DNA, the CDR3 is TGTGCCAGCAGCTCTCAGGTACTCGGGGGGAACACTGAAGCTTTCTTT.